Detailed here is one T cell receptor beta chain. A second PCR of roughly 7 to 11 cycles used a sample-barcoded 5' primer and a J-beta primer mix. TCRdb fed the 5' RACE reads into MiXCR, producing one record per CDR3 protein. The sample includes about a million distinct CDR3 sequences, 30% to 40% of them seen just once. This sample was included in a study of blood T cells in healthy people across ages. CDR1 SGDLS and CDR2 YYNGEE come from the germline V gene. The V segment lost 0 bases and the J segment 3 bases; nucleotides outside the gene matches: 3. CDR3 size: 15 residues. Sequenced input: blood. The sequence came from a young man in good health. This sequence joins TRBV9 and TRBJ2-3; the match to TRBD2 covers 8 bases. The CDR3 nucleotides read TGTGCCAGCAGCGTAGACGGGGGGGCTACAGATACGCAGTATTTT. Residues: CASSVDGGATDTQYF.